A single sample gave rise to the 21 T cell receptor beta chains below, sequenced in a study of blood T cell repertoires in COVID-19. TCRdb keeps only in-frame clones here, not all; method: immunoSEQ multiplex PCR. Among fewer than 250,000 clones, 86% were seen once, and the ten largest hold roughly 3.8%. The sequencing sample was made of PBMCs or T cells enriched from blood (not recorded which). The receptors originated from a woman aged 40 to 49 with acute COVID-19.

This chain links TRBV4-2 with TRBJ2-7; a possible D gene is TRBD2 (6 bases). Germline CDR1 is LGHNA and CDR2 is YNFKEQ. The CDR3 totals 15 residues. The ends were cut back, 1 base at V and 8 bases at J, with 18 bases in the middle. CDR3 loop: CASSQVGTQSDQQYF. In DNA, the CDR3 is TGTGCCAGCAGCCAAGTCGGGACTCAGTCGGACCAGCAGTACTTC.

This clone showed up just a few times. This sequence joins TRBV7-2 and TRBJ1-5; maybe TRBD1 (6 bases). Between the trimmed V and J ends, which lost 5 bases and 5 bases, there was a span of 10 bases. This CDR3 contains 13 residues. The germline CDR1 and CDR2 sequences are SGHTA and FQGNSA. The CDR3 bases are TGTGCCAGCAGCCCCAGGACAGATCAGCCCCAGCATTTT. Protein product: CASSPRTDQPQHF.

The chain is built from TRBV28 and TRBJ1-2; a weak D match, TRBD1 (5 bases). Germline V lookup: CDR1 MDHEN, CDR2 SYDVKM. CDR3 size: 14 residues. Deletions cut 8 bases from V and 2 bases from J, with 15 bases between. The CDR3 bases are TGTGCCAGCGCGGCGGAGGGGCTAAACTATGGCTACACCTTC. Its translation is CASAAEGLNYGYTF.

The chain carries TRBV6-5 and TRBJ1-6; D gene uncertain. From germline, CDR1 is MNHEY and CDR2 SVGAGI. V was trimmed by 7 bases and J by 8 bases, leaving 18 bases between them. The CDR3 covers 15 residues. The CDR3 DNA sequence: TGTGCCAGCATAGCCTCCGGGGTTCGCTATTCACCCCTCCACTTT. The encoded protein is CASIASGVRYSPLHF.

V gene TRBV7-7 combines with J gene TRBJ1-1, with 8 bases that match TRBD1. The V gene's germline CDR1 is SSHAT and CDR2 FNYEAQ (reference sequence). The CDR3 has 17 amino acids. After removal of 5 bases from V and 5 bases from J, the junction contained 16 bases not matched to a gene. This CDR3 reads CASSPIKGQAGETEAFF. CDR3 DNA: TGTGCCAGCAGCCCCATTAAGGGACAGGCCGGGGAAACTGAAGCTTTCTTT.

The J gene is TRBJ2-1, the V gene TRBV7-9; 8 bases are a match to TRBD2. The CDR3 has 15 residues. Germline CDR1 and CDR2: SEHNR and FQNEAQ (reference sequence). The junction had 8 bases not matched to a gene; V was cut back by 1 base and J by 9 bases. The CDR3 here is CASSLDGTRDAEQFF. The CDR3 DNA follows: TGTGCCAGCAGCTTAGACGGGACTAGGGACGCTGAGCAGTTCTTC.

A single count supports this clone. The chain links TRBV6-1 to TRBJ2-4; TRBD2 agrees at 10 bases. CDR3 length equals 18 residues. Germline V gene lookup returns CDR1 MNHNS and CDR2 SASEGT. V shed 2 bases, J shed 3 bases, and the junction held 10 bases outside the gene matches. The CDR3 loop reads CASSEYGAGGADKNIQYF. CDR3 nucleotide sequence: TGTGCCAGCAGTGAATACGGAGCGGGAGGGGCTGACAAAAACATTCAGTACTTC.

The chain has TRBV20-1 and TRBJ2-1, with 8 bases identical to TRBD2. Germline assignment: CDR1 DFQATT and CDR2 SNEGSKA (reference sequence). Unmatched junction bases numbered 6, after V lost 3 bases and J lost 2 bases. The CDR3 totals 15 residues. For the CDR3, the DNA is TGCAGTGCTAGTGCGGGAGGTTGGGCCTACAATGAGCAGTTCTTC. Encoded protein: CSASAGGWAYNEQFF.

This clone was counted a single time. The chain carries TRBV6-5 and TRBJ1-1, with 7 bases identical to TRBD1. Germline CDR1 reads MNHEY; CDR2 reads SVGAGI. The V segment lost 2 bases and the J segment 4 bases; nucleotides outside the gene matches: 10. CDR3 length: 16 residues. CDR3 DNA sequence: TGTGCCAGCAGTTACCGGACAGGCGTTCGGAGCACTGAAGCTTTCTTT. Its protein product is CASSYRTGVRSTEAFF.

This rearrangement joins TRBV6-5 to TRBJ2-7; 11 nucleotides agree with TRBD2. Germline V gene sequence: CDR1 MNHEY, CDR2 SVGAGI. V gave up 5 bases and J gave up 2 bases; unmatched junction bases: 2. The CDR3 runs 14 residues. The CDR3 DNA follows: TGTGCCAGCAGTACTAGCGGGAGAGCCTACGAGCAGTACTTC. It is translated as CASSTSGRAYEQYF.

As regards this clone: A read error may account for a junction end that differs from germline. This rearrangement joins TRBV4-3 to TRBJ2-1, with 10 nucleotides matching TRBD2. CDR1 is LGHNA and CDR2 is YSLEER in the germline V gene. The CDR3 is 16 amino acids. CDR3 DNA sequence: TGCGCCAGCAGCCAAGCTCTGACTAGCGGGCCCTCCGGGAGAGTCTTC. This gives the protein CASSQALTSGPSGRVF.

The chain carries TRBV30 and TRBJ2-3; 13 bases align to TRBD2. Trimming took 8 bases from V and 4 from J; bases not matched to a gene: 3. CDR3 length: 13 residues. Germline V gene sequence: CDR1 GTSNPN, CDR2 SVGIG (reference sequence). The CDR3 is CARTSGSSDTQYF. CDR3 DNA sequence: TGTGCCCGGACTAGCGGGAGTTCAGATACGCAGTATTTT.

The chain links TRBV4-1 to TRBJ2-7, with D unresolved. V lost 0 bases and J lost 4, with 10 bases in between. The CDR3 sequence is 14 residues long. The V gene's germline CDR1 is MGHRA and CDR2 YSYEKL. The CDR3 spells CASSQDTRTYEQYF. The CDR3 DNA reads TGCGCCAGCAGCCAAGACACTCGAACTTACGAGCAGTACTTC.

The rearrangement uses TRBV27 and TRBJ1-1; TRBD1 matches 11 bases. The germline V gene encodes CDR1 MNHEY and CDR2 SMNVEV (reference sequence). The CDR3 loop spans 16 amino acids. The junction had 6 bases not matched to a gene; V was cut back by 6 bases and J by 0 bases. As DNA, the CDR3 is TGTGCCAGCAGCTCTCGGACAGGGGGCTTGAACACTGAAGCTTTCTTT. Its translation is CASSSRTGGLNTEAFF.

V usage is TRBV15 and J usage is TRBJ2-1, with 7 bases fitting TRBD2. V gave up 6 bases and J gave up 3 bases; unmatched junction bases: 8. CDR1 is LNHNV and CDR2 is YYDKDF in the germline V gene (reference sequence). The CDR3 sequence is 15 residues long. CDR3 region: CATRKSGILYNEQFF. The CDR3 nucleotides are TGTGCCACCAGAAAAAGCGGGATACTCTACAATGAGCAGTTCTTC.

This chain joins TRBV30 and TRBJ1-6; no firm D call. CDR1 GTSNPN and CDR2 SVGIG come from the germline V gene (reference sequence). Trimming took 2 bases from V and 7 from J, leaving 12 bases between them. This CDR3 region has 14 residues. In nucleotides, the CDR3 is TGTGCCTGGAGTTCAGGCTCACGCAATTCACCCCTCCACTTT. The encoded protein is CAWSSGSRNSPLHF.

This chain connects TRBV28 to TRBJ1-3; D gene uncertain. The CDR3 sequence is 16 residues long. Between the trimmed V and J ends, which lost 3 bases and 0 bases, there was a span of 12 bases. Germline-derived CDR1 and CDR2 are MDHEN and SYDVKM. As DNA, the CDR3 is TGTGCCAGCAGTTTTTCCACCGGGAGCTCTGGAAACACCATATATTTT. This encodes CASSFSTGSSGNTIYF.

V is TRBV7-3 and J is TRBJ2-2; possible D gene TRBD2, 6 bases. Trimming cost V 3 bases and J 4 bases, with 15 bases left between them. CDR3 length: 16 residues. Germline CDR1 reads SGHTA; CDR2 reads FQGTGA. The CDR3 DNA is TGTGCCAGCAGCTTGGCGAGACTAGAAGCCACCGGGGAGCTGTTTTTT. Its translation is CASSLARLEATGELFF.

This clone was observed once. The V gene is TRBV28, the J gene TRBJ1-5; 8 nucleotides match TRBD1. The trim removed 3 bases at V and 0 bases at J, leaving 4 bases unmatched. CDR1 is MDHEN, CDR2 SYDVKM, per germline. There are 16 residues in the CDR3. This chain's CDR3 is CASSLLTGGSNQPQHF. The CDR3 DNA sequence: TGTGCCAGCAGTTTGCTTACAGGGGGTAGCAATCAGCCCCAGCATTTT.

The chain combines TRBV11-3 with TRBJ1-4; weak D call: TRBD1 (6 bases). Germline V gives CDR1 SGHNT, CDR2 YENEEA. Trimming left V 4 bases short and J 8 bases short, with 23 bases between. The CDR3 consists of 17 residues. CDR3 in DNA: TGTGCCAGCAGCTCGGACAGACATGACTTCCCCGAGGAAAAACTGTTTTTT. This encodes CASSSDRHDFPEEKLFF.

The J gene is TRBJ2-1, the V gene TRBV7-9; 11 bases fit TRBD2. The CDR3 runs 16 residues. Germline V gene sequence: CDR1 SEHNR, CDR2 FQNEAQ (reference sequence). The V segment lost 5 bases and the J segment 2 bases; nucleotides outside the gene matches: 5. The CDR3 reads CASSAMGLAAYNEQFF. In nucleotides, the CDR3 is TGTGCCAGCAGCGCAATGGGACTAGCGGCCTACAATGAGCAGTTCTTC. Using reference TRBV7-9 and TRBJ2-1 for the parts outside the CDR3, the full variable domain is DTGVSQNPRHKITKRGQNVTFRCDPISEHNRLYWYRQTLGQGPEFLTYFQNEAQLEKSRLLSDRFSAERPKGSFSTLEIQRTEQGDSAMYLCASSAMGLAAYNEQFFGPGTRLTVL.